One T cell receptor beta chain is described in this entry. Antigen unknown. This table comes from immunoSEQ multiplex PCR, and its TCRdb copy is limited to in-frame clones, with some not included. The sample contains fewer than 15,000 clones, about 60% of which appear only once. With no exception, relapse followed autologous stem cell transplantation in all patients, and brentuximab vedotin exposure varied. This sample stems from a study of PD-1 blockade in classical Hodgkin lymphoma. Findings of the study overall: Underlying causes for the observed repertoire differences were not defined, possibly disease activity or prior therapy. At baseline, newly diagnosed patients reportedly showed less TCR diversity than healthy donors. At C4D1, TCR diversity had climbed significantly for CD4+ cells, though not for CD8+ cells. The authors excluded patients who started nivolumab under 1 year after ASCT.

Germline V CDR1 and CDR2: MGHRA, YSYEKL. There are 16 residues in the CDR3. V dropped 4 bases and J dropped 5 bases, with 17 bases sitting between them. The material was peripheral blood mononuclear cells (PBMCs), obtained at baseline. The chain employs TRBV4-1 and TRBJ1-4; no clear D gene. This receptor was identified in a human donor with classical Hodgkin lymphoma. The CDR3 loop is CASSPQYLTLNEKLFF. The CDR3 nucleotides are TGCGCCAGCAGCCCACAGTACCTTACTTTGAATGAAAAACTGTTTTTT.